A selection of T cell receptor beta chains follows, all from one sample in a study of blood T cell repertoires in COVID-19. Assay used: immunoSEQ multiplex PCR; TCRdb lists only in-frame clones, some missing. The sample has around 400,000 clones; over 75% are singletons. The sequenced sample was peripheral blood. The receptors were sampled from a woman aged 55 to 70 with COVID-19, enrolled during active disease. The CDR3 runs from the conserved cysteine through the conserved F or W. Fields, in order: CDR3 protein, CDR3 DNA, J gene, D gene, clone size, V gene. The D gene is left open where the match is weak. Size values are once, few and many counts, or a class for expanded clones, and some rows have none.

CAYTSGGSSYNEQFF,TGTGCCTATACTAGCGGGGGTAGCTCCTACAATGAGCAGTTCTTC,TRBJ2-1,TRBD2,once,TRBV5-4
CASSYSGAGYTEAFF,TGTGCCAGCAGTTACTCGGGGGCAGGTTACACTGAAGCTTTCTTT,TRBJ1-1,.,.,TRBV6-5
CASGLETVSYEQYF,TGTGCTAGTGGTTTGGAGACAGTCTCCTACGAGCAGTACTTC,TRBJ2-7,.,.,TRBV12-5
CPGQWSKMEQFF,TGTCCAGGACAGTGGTCGAAAATGGAGCAGTTCTTC,TRBJ2-1,.,.,TRBV27
CASSVGQGDGYTF,TGTGCCAGCAGCGTAGGACAGGGGGATGGCTACACCTTC,TRBJ1-2,TRBD1,.,TRBV9
CASRAQGAGNTIYF,TGTGCCAGCAGAGCACAGGGGGCTGGAAACACCATATATTTT,TRBJ1-3,TRBD1,.,TRBV28
CASVGVNTEAFF,TGTGCCAGCGTAGGGGTTAACACTGAAGCTTTCTTT,TRBJ1-1,.,.,TRBV25-1
CASKQGAQTEAFF,TGTGCCTCGAAACAGGGGGCGCAAACTGAAGCTTTCTTT,TRBJ1-1,TRBD1,.,TRBV10-3
CASRVETGFTGELFF,TGTGCCAGCAGGGTTGAGACAGGGTTTACCGGGGAGCTGTTTTTT,TRBJ2-2,TRBD1,.,TRBV2
CASRRSGGAHEQYF,TGTGCCAGCAGGAGAAGCGGGGGGGCCCACGAGCAGTACTTC,TRBJ2-7,TRBD2,.,TRBV27
CASSQGASPAGGWKTQYF,TGTGCCAGCAGCCAAGGGGCTAGCCCGGCCGGGGGGTGGAAGACCCAGTACTTC,TRBJ2-5,TRBD2,.,TRBV3-1/TRBV3-2
CASSYGLAGGIRSDTQYF,TGTGCCAGCAGCTACGGACTAGCGGGGGGGATTCGCTCGGATACGCAGTATTTT,TRBJ2-3,TRBD2,.,TRBV7-9